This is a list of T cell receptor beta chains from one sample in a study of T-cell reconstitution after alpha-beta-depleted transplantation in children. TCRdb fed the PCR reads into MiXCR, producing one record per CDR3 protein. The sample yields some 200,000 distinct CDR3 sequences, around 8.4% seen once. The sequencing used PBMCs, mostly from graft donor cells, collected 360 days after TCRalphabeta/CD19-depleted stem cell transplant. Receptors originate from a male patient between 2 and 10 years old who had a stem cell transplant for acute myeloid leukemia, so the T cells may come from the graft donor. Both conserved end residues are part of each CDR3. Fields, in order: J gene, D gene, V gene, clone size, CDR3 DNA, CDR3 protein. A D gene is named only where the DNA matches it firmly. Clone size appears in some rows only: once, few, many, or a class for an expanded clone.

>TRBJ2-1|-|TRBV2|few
TGTGCCAGCAGATTCGACCCCTACTCCTACAATGAGCAGTTCTTC
CASRFDPYSYNEQFF
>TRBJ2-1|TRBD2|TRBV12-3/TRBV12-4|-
TGTGCCAGCAGTAACGGGGGGGGGGCTGTTTACAATGAGCAGTTCTTC
CASSNGGGAVYNEQFF
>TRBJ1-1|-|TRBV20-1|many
TGCAGTGCTAGGGTGGGGCATATGAACACTGAAGCTTTCTTT
CSARVGHMNTEAFF
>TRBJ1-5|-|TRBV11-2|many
TGTGCCAGCAGCTTAACGGACGGGAACAATCAGCCCCAGCATTTT
CASSLTDGNNQPQHF
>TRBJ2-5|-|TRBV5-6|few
TGTGCCAGCAGCTTGGATCACTTCCAAGAGACCCAGTACTTC
CASSLDHFQETQYF
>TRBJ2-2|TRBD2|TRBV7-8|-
TGTGCCAGCAGCCCACTTAGCGGGACGAACACCGGGGAGCTGTTTTTT
CASSPLSGTNTGELFF
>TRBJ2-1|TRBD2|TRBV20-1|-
TGCAGTGCTAGAGTCTCCACTAGCGGTTCCTACAATGAGCAGTTCTTC
CSARVSTSGSYNEQFF
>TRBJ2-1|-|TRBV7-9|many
TGTGCCAGCAGCTTAGCGGGCCGCCCCCTAGCGACTTCAATGAATGAGCAGTTCTTC
CASSLAGRPLATSMNEQFF
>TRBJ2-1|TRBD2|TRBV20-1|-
TGCAGTGCTAGAGACCCCGGGACTAGCGGGAGGGCCCATGAGCAGTTCTTC
CSARDPGTSGRAHEQFF
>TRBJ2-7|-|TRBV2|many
TGTGCCAGCAAGAACTCAGGATACTACGAGCAGTACTTC
CASKNSGYYEQYF
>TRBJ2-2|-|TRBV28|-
TGTGCCAGCAGTTTTAGTAGCCTGAACACCGGGGAGCTGTTTTTT
CASSFSSLNTGELFF
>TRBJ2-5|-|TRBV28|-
TGTGCCAGCAGTTTTGTCGCCGGACAGTTGGGGGAGACCCAGTACTTC
CASSFVAGQLGETQYF
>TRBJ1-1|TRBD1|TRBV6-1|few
TGTGCCAGCAGATTGATCCAGGGGGCCGCCTCCCAAGCTTTCTTT
CASRLIQGAASQAFF
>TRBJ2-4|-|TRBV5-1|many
TGCGCCAGCAGCTTGGAACAGGAGGGAAACATTCAGTACTTC
CASSLEQEGNIQYF
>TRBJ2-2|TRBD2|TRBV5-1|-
TGCGCCCGCCGGGGAGAACTAGCGGGAGGGCCTACAAACACCGGGGAGCTGTTTTTT
CARRGELAGGPTNTGELFF
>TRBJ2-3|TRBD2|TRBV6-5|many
TGTGCCAGCAGTTACTCTGGGGGGGGAGGCACAGATACGCAGTATTTT
CASSYSGGGGTDTQYF
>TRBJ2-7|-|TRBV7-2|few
TGTGCCAGCAGCTTAGACAGTCTAGACTACGAGCAGTACTTC
CASSLDSLDYEQYF
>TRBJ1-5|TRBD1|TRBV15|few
TGTGCCACCAGCAGAGATAGACGGGGGACAGACAATCAGCCCCAGCATTTT
CATSRDRRGTDNQPQHF
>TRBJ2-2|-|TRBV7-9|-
TGTGCCAGCAGCTTAGCCAGGGGGGACACCGGGGAGCTGTTTTTT
CASSLARGDTGELFF
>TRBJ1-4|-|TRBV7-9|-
TGTGCCAGCAGCTCCCACCGGGACGGAAATGAAAAACTGTTTTTT
CASSSHRDGNEKLFF
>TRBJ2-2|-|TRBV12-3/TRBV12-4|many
TGTGCCAGCAGTTTTGGGGTGTCAACCGGGGAGCTGTTTTTT
CASSFGVSTGELFF
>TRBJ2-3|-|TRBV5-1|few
TGCGCCAGCAGCTTGAGGGACACAGATACGCAGTATTTT
CASSLRDTDTQYF
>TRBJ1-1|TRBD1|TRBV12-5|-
TGTGCTAGTGGTTTGACAGGGGGATACACTGAAGCTTTCTTT
CASGLTGGYTEAFF
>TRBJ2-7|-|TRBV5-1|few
TGCGCCAGCAGCTTGGACGCGTCGTCCTACGAGCAGTACTTC
CASSLDASSYEQYF
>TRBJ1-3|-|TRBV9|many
TGTGCCAGCAGCGCGACAGGTTTCTCTGGAAACACCATATATTTT
CASSATGFSGNTIYF
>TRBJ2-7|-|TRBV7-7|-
TGTGCCAGCAGCCTCAAAATCGGGTACTACGAGCAGTACTTC
CASSLKIGYYEQYF
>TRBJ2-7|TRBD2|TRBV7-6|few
TGTGCCAGCAGCTTAGGGGTCGGACTAGCGGGGGCCTACGAGCAGTACTTC
CASSLGVGLAGAYEQYF
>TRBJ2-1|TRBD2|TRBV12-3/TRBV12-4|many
TGTGCCAGCAGTTTTGGTAGCGGGGCTTATGAGCAGTTCTTC
CASSFGSGAYEQFF
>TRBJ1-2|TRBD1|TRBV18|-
TGTGCCAGCTCACCAACAGGGGAAGTCGATGGCTACACCTTC
CASSPTGEVDGYTF
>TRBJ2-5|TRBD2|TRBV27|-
TGTGCCAGCAGTCTCCGGACTAGCGGGAGCGGCGAGACCCAGTACTTC
CASSLRTSGSGETQYF
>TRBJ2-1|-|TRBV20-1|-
TGCAGTGCTAGACCTCGGACGGGCCTTGAGCAGTTCTTC
CSARPRTGLEQFF
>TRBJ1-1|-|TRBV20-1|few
TGCAGTGCTGGACGAGGCGAGGGTCACACTGAAGCTTTCTTT
CSAGRGEGHTEAFF
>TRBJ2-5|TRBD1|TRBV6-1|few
TGTGCCAGCAGCCTCTCCGGGACAGGGATTCGAGTTTTTGAGACCCAGTACTTC
CASSLSGTGIRVFETQYF
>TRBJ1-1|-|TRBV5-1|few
TGCGCCAGCAGCCGGATCGACACTGAAGCTTTCTTT
CASSRIDTEAFF
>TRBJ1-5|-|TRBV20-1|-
TGCAGTGCTAGAGTGGCAGGTGGCAATCAGCCCCAGCATTTT
CSARVAGGNQPQHF
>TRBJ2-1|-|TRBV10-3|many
TGTGCCATCAGTGACATGTACTCGGATGAGCAGTTCTTC
CAISDMYSDEQFF
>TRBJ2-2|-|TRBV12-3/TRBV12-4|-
TGTGCCAGCAGTGACGGGCCACCCGGCGGCGGGGAGCTGTTTTTT
CASSDGPPGGGELFF
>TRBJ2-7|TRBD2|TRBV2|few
TGTGCCAGCAGGAGGGAGGGCGAGCAGTACTTC
CASRREGEQYF
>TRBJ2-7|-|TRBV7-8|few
TGTGCCAGCAGCTTGGCGGGGGCGGTCAACGAGCAGTACTTC
CASSLAGAVNEQYF
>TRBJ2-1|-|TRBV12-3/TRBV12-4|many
TGTGCCAGCACCCTACCCCCTAATGAGCAGTTCTTC
CASTLPPNEQFF
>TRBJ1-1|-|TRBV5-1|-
TGCGCCAGCAGCGCGGACAGGAACACTGAAGCTTTCTTT
CASSADRNTEAFF
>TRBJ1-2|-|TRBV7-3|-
TGTGCCAGCAGCCCGACCGGGGAATCGGCTGGCTACACCTTC
CASSPTGESAGYTF
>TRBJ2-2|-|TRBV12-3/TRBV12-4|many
TGTGCCAGCAGTTTGATCAGCCCGAACACCGGGGAGCTGTTTTTT
CASSLISPNTGELFF
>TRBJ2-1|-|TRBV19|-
TGTGCCAGTAGTTGGGACGGACACTACAATGAGCAGTTCTTC
CASSWDGHYNEQFF
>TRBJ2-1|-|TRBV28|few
TGTGCCAGCAGTCCCGGACGGGAGTATACTGAGCAGTTCTTC
CASSPGREYTEQFF